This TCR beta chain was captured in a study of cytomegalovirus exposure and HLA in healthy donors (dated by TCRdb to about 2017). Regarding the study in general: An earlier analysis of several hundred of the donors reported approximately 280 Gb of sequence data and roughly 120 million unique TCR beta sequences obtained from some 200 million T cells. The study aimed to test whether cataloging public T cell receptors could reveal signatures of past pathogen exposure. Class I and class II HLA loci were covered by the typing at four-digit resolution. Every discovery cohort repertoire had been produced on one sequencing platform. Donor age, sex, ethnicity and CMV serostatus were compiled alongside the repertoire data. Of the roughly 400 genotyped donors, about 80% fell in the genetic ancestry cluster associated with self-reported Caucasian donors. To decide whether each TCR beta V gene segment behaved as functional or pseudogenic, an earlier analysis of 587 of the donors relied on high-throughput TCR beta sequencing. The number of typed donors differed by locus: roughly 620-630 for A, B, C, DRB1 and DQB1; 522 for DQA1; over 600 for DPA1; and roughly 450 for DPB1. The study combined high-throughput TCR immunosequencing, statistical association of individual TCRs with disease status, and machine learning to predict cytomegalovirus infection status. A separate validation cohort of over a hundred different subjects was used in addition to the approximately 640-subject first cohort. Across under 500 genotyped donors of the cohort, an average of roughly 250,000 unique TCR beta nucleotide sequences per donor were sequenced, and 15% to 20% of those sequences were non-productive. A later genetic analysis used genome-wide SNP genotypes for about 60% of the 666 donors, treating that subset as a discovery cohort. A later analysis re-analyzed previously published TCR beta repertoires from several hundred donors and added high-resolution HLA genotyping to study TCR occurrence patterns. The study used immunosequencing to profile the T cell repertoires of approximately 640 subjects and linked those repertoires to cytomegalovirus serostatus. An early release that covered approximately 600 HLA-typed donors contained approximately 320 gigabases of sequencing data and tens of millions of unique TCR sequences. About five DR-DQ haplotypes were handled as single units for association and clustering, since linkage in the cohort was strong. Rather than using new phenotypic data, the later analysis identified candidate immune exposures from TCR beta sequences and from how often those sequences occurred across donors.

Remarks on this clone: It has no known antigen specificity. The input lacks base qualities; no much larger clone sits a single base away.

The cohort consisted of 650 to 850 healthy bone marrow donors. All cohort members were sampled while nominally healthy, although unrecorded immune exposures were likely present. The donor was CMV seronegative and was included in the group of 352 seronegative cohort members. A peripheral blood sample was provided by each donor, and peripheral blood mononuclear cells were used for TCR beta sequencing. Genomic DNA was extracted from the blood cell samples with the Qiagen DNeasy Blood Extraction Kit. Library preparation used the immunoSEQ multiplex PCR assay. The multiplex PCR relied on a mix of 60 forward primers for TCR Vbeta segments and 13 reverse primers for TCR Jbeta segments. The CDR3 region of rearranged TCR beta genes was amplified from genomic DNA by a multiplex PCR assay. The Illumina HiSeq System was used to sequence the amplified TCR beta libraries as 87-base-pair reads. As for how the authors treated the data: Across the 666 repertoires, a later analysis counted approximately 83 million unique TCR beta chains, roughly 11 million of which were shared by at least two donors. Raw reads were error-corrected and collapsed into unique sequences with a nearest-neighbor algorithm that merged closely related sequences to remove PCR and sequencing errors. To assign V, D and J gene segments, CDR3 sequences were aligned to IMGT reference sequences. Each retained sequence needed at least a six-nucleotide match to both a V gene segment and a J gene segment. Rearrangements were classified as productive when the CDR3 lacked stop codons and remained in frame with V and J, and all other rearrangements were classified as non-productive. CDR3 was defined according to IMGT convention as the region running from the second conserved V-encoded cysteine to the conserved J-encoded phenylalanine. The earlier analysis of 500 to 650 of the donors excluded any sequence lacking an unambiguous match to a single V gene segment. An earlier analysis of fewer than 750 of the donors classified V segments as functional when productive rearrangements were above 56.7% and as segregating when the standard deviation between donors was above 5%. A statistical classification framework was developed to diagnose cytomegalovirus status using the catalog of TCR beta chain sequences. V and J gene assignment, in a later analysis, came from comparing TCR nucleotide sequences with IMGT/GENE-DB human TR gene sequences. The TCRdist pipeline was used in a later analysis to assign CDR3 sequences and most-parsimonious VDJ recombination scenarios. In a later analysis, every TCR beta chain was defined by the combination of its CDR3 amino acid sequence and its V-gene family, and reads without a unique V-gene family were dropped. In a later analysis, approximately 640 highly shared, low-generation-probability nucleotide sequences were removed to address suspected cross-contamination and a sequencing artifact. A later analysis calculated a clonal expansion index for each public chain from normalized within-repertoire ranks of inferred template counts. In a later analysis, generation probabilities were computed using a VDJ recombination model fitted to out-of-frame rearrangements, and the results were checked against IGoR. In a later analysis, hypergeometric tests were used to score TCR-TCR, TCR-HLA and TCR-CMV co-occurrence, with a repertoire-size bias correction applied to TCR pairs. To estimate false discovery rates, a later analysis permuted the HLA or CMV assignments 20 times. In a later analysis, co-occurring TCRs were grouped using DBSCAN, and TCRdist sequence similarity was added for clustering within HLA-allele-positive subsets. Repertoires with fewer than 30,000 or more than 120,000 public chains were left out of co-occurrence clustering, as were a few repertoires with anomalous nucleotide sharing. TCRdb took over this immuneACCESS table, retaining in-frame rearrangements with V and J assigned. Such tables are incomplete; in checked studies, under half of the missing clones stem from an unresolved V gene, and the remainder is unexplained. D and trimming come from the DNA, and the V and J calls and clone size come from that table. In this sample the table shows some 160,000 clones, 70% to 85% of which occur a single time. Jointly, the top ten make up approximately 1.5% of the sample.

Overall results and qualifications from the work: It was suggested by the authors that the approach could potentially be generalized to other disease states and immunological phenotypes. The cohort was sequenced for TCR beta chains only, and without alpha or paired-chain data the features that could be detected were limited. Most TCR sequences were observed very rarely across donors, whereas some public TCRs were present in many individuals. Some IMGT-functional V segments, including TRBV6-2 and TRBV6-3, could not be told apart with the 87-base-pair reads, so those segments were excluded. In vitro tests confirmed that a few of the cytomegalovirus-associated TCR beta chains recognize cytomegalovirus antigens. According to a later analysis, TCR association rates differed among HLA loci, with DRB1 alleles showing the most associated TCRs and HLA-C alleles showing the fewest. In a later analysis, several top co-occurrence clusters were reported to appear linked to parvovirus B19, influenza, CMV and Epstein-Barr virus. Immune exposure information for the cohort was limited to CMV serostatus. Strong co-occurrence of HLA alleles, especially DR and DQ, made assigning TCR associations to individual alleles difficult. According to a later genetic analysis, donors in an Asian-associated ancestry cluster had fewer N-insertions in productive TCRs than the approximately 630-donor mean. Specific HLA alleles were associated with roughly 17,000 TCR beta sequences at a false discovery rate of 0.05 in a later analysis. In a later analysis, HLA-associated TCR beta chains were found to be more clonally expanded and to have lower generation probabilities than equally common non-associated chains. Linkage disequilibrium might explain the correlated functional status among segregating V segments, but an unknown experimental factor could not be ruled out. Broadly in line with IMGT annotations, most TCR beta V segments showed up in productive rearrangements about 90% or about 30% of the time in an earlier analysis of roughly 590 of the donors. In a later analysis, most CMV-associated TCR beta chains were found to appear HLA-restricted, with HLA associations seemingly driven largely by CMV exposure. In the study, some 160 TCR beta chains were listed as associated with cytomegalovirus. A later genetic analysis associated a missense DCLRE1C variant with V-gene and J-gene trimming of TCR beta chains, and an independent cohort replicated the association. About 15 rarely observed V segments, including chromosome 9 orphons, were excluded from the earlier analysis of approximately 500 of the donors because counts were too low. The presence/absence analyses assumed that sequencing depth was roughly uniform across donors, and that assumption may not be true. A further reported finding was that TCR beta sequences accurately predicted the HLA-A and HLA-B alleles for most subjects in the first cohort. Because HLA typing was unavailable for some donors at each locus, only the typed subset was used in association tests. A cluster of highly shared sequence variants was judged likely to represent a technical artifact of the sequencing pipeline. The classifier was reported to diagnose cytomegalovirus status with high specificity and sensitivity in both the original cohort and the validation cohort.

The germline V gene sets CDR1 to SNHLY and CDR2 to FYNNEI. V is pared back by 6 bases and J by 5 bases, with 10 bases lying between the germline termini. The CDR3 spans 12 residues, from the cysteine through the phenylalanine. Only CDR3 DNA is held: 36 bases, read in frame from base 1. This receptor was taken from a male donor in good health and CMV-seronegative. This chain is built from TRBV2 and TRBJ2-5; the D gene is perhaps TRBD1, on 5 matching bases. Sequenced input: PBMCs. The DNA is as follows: TGTGCCAGCAGCAGGGAACCGGAGACCCAGTACTTC. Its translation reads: CASSREPETQYF.